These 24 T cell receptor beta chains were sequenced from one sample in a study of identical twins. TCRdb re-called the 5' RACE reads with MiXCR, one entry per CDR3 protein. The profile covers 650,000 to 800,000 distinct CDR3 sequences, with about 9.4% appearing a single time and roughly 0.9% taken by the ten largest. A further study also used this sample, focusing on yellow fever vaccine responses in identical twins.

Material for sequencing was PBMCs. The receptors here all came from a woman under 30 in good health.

CDR3 bases: TGCAGTGCTAGAGTCTATTTTGGATCGGGAGAGACCCAGTACTTC. Translation: CSARVYFGSGETQYF. The V call is TRBV20-1, the J call TRBJ2-5, with D unclear. This CDR3 contains 15 residues. Trimming left V 1 base short and J 4 bases short, with 16 bases between. Germline lookup yields CDR1 DFQATT and CDR2 SNEGSKA (reference sequence).

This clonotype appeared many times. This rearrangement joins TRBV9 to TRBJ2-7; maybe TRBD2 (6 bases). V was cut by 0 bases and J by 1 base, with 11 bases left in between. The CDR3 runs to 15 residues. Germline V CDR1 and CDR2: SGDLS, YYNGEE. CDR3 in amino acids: CASSVDGSGSYEQYF. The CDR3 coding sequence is TGTGCCAGCAGCGTAGACGGGAGTGGGTCCTACGAGCAGTACTTC.

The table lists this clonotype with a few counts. CDR3 in DNA: TGTGCCAGCAGCTTAGTGTTGGGGGGACCCGACAATGAGCAGTTCTTC. This codes for CASSLVLGGPDNEQFF. The rearrangement uses TRBV7-9 and TRBJ2-1; tentative D call: TRBD2 (6 bases). Germline values: CDR1 SEHNR, CDR2 FQNEAQ (reference sequence). The length of the CDR3 is 16 residues. V was trimmed by 1 base and J by 5 bases, leaving 15 bases between them.

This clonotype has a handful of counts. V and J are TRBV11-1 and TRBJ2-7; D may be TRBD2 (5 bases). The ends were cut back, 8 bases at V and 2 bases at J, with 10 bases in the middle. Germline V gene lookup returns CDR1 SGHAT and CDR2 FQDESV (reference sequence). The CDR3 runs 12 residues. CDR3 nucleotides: TGTGCCAGCGCCTTGGGAGCCTACGAGCAGTACTTC. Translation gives CASALGAYEQYF.

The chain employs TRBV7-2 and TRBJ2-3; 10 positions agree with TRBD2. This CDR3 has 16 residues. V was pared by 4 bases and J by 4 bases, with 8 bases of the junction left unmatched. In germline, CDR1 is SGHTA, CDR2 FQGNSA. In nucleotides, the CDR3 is TGTGCCAGCAGCTCACTAAGCGGGAGGGCCTCAGATACGCAGTATTTT. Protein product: CASSSLSGRASDTQYF.

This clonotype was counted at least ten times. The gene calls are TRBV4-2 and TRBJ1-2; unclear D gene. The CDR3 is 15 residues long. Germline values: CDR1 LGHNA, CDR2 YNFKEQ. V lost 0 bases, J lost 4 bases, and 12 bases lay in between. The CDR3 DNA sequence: TGTGCCAGCAGCCAAGATCTGGAGACTTCCTATGGCTACACCTTC. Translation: CASSQDLETSYGYTF.

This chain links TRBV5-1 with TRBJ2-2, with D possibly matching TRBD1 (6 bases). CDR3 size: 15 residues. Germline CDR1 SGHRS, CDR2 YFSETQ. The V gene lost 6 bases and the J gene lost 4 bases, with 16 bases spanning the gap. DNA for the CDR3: TGCGCCAGCACCCGGACTGGGGGCACCACCGGGGAGCTGTTTTTT. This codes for CASTRTGGTTGELFF.

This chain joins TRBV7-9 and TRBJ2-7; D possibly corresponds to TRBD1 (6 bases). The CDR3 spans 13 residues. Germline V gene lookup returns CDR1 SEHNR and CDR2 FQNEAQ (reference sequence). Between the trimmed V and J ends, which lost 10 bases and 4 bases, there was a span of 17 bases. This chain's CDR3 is CATEGQGSYEQYF. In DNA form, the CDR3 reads TGTGCCACCGAGGGGCAGGGGAGTTACGAGCAGTACTTC.

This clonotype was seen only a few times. The CDR3 reads CASIKRRTGLYNEQFF. The CDR3 nucleotides read TGTGCCAGCATCAAACGGCGGACAGGGCTTTACAATGAGCAGTTCTTC. The chain employs TRBV6-2 or TRBV6-3 and TRBJ2-1; 8 bases agree with TRBD1. The V gene end was trimmed by 7 bases and the J gene end by 4 bases; junction bases not matched to a gene: 12. The CDR3 covers 16 residues. Germline CDR1 and CDR2: MNHEY and SVGEGT.

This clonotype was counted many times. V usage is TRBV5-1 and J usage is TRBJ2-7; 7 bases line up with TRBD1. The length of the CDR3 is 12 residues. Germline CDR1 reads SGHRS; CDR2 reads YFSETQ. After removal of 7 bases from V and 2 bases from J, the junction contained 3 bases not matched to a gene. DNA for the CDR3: TGCGCCAGCCGGGACAGCGCCTACGAGCAGTACTTC. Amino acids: CASRDSAYEQYF.

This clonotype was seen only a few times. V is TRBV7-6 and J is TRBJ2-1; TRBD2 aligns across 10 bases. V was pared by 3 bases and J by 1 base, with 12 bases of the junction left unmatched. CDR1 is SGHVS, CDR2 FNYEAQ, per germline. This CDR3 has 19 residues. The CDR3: CASSFNRLSGGVSYNEQFF. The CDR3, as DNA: TGTGCCAGCAGCTTTAATAGACTCAGCGGGGGGGTGTCCTACAATGAGCAGTTCTTC. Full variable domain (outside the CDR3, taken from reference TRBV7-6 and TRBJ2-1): GAGVSQSPRYKVTKRGQDVALRCDPISGHVSLYWYRQALGQGPEFLTYFNYEAQQDKSGLPNDRFSAERPEGSISTLTIQRTEQRDSAMYRCASSFNRLSGGVSYNEQFFGPGTRLTVL.

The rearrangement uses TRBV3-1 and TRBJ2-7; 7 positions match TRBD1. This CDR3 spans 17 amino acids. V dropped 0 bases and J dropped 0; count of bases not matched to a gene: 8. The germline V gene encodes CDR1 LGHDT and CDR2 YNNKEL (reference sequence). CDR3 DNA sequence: TGTGCCAGCAGCCAAGATGAGGGACAGTTCTACTCCTACGAGCAGTACTTC. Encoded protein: CASSQDEGQFYSYEQYF.

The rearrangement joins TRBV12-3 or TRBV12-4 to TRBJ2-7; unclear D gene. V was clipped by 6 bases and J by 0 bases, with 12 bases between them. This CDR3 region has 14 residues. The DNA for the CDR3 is TGTGCCAGCAGCACGGACGCGAGCTCCTACGAGCAGTACTTC. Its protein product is CASSTDASSYEQYF.

For the CDR3, the DNA is TGCGCCAGCGGAGAACCGGGCCTAATATGTCAAGAGACCCAGTACTTC. It translates to CASGEPGLICQETQYF. The chain has TRBV10-1 and TRBJ2-5; D is ambiguous. Germline CDR1 WNHNN, CDR2 SYGVQD (reference sequence). The CDR3 sequence is 16 residues long. Deletions cut 8 bases from V and 2 bases from J, with 21 bases between.

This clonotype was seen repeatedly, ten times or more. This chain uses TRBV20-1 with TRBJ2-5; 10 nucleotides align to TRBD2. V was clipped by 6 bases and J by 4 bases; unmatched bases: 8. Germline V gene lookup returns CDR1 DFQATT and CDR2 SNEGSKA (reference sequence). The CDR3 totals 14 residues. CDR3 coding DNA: TGCAGTGCAGGTCCTAGCGGGAGTCTAGAGACCCAGTACTTC. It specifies CSAGPSGSLETQYF.

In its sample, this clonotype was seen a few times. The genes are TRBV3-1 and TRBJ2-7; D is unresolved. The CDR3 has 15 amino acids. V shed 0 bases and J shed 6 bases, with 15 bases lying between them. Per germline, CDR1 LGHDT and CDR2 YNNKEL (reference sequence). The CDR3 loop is CASSQEGSTLLEQYF. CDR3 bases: TGTGCCAGCAGCCAAGAGGGATCCACCCTCCTCGAGCAGTACTTC.

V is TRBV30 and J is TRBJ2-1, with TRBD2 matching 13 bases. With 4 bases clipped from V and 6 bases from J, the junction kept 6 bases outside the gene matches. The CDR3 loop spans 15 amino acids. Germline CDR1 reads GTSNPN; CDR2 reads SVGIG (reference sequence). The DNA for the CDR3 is TGTGCCTGGACACCCTGGACTAGCGGGGGCAATGAGCAGTTCTTC. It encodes CAWTPWTSGGNEQFF.

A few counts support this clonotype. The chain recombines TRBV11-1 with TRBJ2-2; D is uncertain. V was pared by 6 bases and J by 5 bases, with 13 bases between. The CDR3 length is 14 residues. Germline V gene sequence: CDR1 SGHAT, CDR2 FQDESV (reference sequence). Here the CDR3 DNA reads TGTGCCAGCAGTCACGGGCGCGCGACCGGGGAGCTGTTTTTT. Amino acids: CASSHGRATGELFF.

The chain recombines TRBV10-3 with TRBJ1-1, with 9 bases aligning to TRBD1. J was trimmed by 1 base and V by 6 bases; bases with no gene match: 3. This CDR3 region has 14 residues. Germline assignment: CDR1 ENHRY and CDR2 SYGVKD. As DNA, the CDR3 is TGTGCCATCAGGGGACAGGGATGGAACACTGAAGCTTTCTTT. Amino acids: CAIRGQGWNTEAFF.

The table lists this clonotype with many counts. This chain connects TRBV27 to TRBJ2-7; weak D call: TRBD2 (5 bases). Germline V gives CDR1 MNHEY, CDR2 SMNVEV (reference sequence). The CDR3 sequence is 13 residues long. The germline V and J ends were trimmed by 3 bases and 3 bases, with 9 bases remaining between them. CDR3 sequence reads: CASSFGLNYEQYF. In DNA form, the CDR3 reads TGTGCCAGCAGTTTTGGACTGAACTACGAGCAGTACTTC.

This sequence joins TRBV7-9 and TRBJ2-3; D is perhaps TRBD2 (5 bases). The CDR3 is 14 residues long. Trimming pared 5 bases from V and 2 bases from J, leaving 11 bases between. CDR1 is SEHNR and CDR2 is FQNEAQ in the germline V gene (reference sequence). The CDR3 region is CASSQRALTDTQYF. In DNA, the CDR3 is TGTGCCAGCAGCCAGAGGGCACTCACAGATACGCAGTATTTT.

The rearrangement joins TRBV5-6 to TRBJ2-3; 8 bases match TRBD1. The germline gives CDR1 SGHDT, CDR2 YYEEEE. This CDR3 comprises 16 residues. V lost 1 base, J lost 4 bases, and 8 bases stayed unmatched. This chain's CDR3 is CASSLFSGQGADTQYF. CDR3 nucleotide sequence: TGTGCCAGCAGCTTGTTTTCTGGACAGGGCGCAGATACGCAGTATTTT.

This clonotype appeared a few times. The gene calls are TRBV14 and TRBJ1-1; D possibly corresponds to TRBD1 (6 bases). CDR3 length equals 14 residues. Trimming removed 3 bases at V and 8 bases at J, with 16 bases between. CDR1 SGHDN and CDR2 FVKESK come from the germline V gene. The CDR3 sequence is CASSQRDTPWEAFF. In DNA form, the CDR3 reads TGTGCCAGCAGCCAGCGGGACACCCCTTGGGAAGCTTTCTTT.

In DNA form, the CDR3 reads TGCAGCGCGGCCTCTAGCGGGGGGTCCGGGGAGCTGTTTTTT. Translation: CSAASSGGSGELFF. The chain links TRBV29-1 to TRBJ2-2; 11 nucleotides match TRBD2. CDR3 length: 14 amino acids. Trimming took 7 bases from V and 6 from J; bases not matched to a gene: 7. The germline V gene has CDR1 SQVTM and CDR2 ANQGSEA.